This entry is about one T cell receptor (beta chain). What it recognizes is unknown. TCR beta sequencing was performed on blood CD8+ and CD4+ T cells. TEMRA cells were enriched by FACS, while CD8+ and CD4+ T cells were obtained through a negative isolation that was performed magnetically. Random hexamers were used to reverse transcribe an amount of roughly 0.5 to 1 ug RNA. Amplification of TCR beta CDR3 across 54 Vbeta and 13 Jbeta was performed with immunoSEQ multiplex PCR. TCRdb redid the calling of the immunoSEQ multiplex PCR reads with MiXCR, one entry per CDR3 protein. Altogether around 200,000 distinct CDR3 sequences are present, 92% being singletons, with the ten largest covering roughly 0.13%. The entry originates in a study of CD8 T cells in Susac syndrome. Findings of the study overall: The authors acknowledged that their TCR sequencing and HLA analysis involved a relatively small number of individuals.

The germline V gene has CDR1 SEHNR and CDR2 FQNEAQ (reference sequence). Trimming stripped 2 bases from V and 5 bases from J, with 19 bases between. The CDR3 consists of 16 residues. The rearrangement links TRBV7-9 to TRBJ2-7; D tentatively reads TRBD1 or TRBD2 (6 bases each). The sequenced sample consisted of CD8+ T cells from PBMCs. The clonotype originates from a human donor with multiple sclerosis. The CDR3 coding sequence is TGTGCCAGCAGCTTATCTATAACGGGGGCCCACGACGAGCAGTACTTC. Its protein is CASSLSITGAHDEQYF. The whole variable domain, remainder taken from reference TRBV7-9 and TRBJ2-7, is DTGVSQNPRHKITKRGQNVTFRCDPISEHNRLYWYRQTLGQGPEFLTYFQNEAQLEKSRLLSDRFSAERPKGSFSTLEIQRTEQGDSAMYLCASSLSITGAHDEQYFGPGTRLTVT.